Listed here is a single T cell receptor (beta chain). Its antigen is not known. The CDR3 extends over 16 amino acids. Germline CDR1 MNHNS, CDR2 SASEGT. The V gene end was trimmed by 1 base and the J gene end by 3 bases; junction bases not matched to a gene: 8. This record comes from a study of cytomegalovirus exposure and HLA in healthy donors. Overall study results and limits: Within an earlier analysis, most TCR beta V segments proved productive either about 87% or about 30% of the time. Reported performance of the classifier showed diagnosis of cytomegalovirus status with high specificity and sensitivity. Researchers reported in a later analysis that a missense DCLRE1C variant was tied to TCR beta V- and J-gene trimming.

The PCR was carried out with 60 Vbeta primers and 13 Jbeta primers. Clones were read by immunoSEQ multiplex PCR, and TCRdb kept only the in-frame ones, dropping some. The sample includes some 150,000 clones, around 84% of them seen just once. Material: PBMCs. This clonotype originated in a boy younger than 10 in good health and CMV-seronegative. The chain carries TRBV6-1 and TRBJ1-1, with TRBD1 identical over 7 bases. CDR3 coding DNA: TGTGCCAGCAGTGAAGATGAGACAGGGTGGGACACTGAAGCTTTCTTT. It is translated as CASSEDETGWDTEAFF.